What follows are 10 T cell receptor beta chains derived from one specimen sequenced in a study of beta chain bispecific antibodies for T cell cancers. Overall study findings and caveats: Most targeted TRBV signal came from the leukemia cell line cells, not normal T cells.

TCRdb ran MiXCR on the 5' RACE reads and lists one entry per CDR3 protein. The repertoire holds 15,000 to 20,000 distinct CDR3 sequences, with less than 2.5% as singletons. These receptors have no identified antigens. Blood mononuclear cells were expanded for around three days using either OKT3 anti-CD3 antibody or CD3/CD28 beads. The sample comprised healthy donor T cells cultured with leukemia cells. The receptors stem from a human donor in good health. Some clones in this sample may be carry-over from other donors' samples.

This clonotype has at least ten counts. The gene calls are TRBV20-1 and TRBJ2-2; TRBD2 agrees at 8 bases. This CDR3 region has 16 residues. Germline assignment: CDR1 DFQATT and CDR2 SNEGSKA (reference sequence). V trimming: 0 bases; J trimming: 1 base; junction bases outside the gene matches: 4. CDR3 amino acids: CSARDLLAGNTGELFF. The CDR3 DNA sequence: TGCAGTGCTAGAGATCTCCTAGCGGGGAACACCGGGGAGCTGTTTTTT.

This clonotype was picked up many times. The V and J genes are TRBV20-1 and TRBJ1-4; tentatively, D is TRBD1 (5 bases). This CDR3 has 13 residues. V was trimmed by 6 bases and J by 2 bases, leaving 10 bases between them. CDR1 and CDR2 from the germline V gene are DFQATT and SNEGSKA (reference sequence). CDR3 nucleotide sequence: TGCAGTGCGAGTCGGGGGACTAATGAAAAACTGTTTTTT. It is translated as CSASRGTNEKLFF.

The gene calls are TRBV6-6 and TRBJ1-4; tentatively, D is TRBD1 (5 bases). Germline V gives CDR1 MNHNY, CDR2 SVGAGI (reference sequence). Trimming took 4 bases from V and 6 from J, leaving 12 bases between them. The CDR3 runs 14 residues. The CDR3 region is CASSFRGSDEKLFF. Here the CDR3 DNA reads TGTGCCAGCAGTTTCCGGGGGAGTGATGAAAAACTGTTTTTT.

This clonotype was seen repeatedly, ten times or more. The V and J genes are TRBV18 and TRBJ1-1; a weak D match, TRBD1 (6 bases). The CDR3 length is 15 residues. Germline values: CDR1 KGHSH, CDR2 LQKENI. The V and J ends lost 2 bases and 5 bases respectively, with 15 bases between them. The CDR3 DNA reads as TGTGCCAGCTCACCAGCGGCGGGGGCGGGGACTGAAGCTTTCTTT. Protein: CASSPAAGAGTEAFF.

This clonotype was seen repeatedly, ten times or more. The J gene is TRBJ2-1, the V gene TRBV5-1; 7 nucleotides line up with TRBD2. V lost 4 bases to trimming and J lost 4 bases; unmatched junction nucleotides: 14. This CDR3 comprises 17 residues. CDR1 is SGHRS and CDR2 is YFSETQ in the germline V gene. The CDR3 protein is CASSLHSGPFSYNEQFF. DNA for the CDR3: TGCGCCAGCAGCCTCCATAGCGGGCCCTTTTCATACAATGAGCAGTTCTTC.

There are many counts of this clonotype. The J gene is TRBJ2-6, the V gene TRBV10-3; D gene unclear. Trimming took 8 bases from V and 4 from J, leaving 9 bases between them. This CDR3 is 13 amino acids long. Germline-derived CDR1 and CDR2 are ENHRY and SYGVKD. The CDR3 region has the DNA TGTGCCATCCGAGGCTGGGGGGCCAACGTCCTGACTTTC. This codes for CAIRGWGANVLTF.

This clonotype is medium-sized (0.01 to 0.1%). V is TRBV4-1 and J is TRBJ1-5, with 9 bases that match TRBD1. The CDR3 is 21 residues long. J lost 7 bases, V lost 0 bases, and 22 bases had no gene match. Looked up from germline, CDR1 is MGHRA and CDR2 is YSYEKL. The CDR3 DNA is TGCGCCAGCAGCCAAGATCCCGATACCGGGACAGGGAGGCGAATGGGACAGCCCCAGCATTTT. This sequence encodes CASSQDPDTGTGRRMGQPQHF.

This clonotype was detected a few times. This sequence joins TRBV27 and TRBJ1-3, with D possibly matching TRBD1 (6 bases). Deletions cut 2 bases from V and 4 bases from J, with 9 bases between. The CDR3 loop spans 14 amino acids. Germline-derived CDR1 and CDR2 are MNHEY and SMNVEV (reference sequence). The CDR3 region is CASSLSRGGNTIYF. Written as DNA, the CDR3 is TGTGCCAGCAGTTTAAGCAGGGGAGGAAACACCATATATTTT.

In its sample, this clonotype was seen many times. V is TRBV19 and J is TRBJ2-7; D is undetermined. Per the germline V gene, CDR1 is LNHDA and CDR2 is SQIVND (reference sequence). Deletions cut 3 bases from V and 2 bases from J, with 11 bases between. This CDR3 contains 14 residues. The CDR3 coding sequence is TGTGCCAGTAGTATCGGCCAGTCGACCTACGAGCAGTACTTC. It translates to CASSIGQSTYEQYF. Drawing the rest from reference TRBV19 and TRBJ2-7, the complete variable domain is DGGITQSPKYLFRKEGQNVTLSCEQNLNHDAMYWYRQDPGQGLRLIYYSQIVNDFQKGDIAEGYSVSREKKESFPLTVTSAQKNPTAFYLCASSIGQSTYEQYFGPGTRLTVT.

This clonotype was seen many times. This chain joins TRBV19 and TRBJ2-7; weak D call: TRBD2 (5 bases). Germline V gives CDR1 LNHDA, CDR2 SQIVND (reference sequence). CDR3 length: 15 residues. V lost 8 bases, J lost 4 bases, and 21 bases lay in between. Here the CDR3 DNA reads TGTGCCAGTTCCCCCTCGAGCGGACCTTCGTACGAGCAGTACTTC. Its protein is CASSPSSGPSYEQYF.